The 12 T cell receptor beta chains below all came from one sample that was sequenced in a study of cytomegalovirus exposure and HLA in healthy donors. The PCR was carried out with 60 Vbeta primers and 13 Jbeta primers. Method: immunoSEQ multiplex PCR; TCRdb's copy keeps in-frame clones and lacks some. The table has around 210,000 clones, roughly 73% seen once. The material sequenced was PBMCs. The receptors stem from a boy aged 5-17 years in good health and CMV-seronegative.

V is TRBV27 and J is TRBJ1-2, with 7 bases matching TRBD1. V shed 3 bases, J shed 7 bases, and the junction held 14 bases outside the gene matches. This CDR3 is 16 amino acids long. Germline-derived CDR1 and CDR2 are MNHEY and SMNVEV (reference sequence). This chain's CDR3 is CASSFSRQGVVGGYTF. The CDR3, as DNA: TGTGCCAGCAGTTTTTCCCGGCAGGGGGTTGTGGGTGGCTACACCTTC.

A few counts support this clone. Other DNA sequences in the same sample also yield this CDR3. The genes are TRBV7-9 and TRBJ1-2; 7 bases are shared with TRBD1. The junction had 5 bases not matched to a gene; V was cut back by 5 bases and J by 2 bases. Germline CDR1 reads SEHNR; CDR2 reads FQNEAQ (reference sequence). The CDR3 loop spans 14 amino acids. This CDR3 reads CASSLPTGNYGYTF. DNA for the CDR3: TGTGCCAGCAGCCTACCGACAGGGAACTATGGCTACACCTTC.

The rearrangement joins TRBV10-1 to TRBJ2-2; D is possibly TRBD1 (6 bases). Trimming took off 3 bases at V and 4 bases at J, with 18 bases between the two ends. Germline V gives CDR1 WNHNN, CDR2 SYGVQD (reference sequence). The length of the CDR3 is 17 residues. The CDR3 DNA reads TGCGCCAGCAGTGAAGGTTTTGTAGGGGGATTCACCGGGGAGCTGTTTTTT. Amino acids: CASSEGFVGGFTGELFF.

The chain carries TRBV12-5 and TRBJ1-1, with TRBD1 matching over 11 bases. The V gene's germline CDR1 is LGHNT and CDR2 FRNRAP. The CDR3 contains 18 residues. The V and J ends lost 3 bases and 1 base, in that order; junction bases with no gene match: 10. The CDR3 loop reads CASGLTGQGEDRNTEAFF. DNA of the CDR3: TGTGCTAGTGGTTTAACGGGACAGGGGGAAGATAGGAACACTGAAGCTTTCTTT.

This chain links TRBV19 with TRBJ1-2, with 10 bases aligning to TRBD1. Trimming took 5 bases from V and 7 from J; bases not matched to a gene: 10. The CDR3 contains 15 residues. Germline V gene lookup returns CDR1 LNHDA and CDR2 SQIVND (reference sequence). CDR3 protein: CASSVTRTGGGGYTF. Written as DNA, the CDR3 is TGTGCCAGTAGTGTAACAAGGACAGGGGGAGGTGGCTACACCTTC.

This CDR3 is CSAENGYTF. In DNA, the CDR3 is TGCAGTGCGGAGAATGGCTACACCTTC. The chain links TRBV20-1 to TRBJ1-2, with D unresolved. V was clipped by 6 bases and J by 6 bases, with 5 bases between them. This CDR3 is 9 amino acids long. The germline CDR1 and CDR2 sequences are DFQATT and SNEGSKA (reference sequence).

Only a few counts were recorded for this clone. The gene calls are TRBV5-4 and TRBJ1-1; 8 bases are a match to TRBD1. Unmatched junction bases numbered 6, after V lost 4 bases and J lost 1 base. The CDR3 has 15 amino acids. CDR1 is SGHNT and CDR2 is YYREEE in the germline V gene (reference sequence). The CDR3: CASSTRQGPNTEAFF. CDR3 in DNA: TGTGCCAGCAGCACGAGACAGGGGCCGAACACTGAAGCTTTCTTT.

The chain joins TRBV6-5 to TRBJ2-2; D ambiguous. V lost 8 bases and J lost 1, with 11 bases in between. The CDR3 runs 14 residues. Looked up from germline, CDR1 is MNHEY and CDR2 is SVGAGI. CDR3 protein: CASLRDGNTGELFF. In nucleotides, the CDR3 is TGTGCCAGCCTGCGAGATGGGAACACCGGGGAGCTGTTTTTT.

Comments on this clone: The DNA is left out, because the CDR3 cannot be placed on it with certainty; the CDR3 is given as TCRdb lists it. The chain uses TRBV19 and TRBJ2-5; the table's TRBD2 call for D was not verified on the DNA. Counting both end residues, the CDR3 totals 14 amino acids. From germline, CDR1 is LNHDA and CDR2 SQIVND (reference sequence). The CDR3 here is CASSIELSWETQYF.

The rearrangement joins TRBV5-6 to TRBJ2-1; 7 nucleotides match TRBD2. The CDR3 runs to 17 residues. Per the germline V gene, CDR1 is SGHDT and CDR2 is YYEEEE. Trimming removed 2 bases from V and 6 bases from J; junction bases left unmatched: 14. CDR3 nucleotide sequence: TGTGCCAGCAGCTTCCTTCCCCGAGGGAGCGGGATCAATGAGCAGTTCTTC. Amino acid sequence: CASSFLPRGSGINEQFF.

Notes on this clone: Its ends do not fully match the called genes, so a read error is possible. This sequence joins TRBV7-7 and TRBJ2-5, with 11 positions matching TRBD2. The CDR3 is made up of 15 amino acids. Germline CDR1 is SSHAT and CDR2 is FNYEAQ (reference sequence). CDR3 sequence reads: CASSPGTSGQETQYF. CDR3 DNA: TGTGCTAGCAGCCCCGGGACTAGCGGACAAGAGACCCAGTACTTC. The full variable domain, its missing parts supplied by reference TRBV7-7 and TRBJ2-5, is GAGVSQSPRYKVTKRGQDVTLRCDPISSHATLYWYQQALGQGPEFLTYFNYEAQPDKSGLPSDRFSAERPEGSISTLTIQRTEQRDSAMYRCASSPGTSGQETQYFGPGTRLLVL.

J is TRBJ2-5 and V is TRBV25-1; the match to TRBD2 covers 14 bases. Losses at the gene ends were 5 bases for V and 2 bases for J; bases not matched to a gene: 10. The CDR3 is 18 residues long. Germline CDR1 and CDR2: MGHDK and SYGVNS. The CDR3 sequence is CASSLGLAGVAPQETQYF. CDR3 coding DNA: TGTGCCAGCAGTTTGGGACTAGCGGGAGTGGCCCCTCAAGAGACCCAGTACTTC.